This TCR beta chain was documented in a study of low-dose radiotherapy and immunotherapy resistance in tumors. Many counts were recorded for this clonotype. The time point: before trial treatment. Primers targeting TRAV and TRBV primed first-strand cDNA, covering alpha and beta chains. Over about 19 PCR cycles, TCRs were amplified from a constant-region primer and V-primer adapter. Following isolation, mRNA was amplified via in vitro transcription. TCRdb reprocessed the reads with MiXCR, giving one entry per CDR3 protein. This repertoire shows tens of thousands of distinct CDR3 sequences, roughly a sixth found once; its top ten account for 2.5% to 3.5%. This CDR3 region has 14 residues. Germline CDR1 reads SGHRS; CDR2 reads YFSETQ. The ends were cut back, 0 bases at V and 1 base at J, with 7 bases in the middle.

The clonotype originates from a male donor with prostate cancer. Here the sequenced sample was PBMCs, taken before treatment. The chain joins TRBV5-1 to TRBJ1-1; D is undetermined. CDR3 DNA: TGCGCCAGCAGCTTGGCCTCGGGGAACACTGAAGCTTTCTTT. Its translation is CASSLASGNTEAFF.